Below, 9 T cell receptor beta chains from the same sample are listed, as sequenced in a study of cytomegalovirus exposure and HLA in healthy donors. Method: immunoSEQ multiplex PCR; TCRdb's copy keeps in-frame clones and lacks some. This sample carries about 71,000 clones, 85% to 95% of them seen once, and the ten largest clones take roughly 1%. Source material: PBMCs. The receptor set was obtained from a woman between 18 and 30 years old in good health and CMV-seronegative.

The chain has TRBV5-8 and TRBJ1-5, with 7 bases lining up with TRBD1. V was pared by 4 bases and J by 6 bases, with 10 bases of the junction left unmatched. Germline loops: CDR1 SGHTS, CDR2 YDEGEE. The CDR3 runs to 15 residues. DNA for the CDR3: TGTGCCAGCAGCGTCGGACAGGTTCGGCGTCAGCCCCAGCATTTT. It translates to CASSVGQVRRQPQHF.

This chain joins TRBV28 and TRBJ2-7, with 10 bases that match TRBD1. From germline, CDR1 is MDHEN and CDR2 SYDVKM. The CDR3 extends over 14 amino acids. V shed 7 bases and J 9 bases; nucleotides not matched to a gene: 12. The CDR3 coding sequence is TGTGCCAGCACCGCCCCGGGACAGGGGAGGGTGCAGTACTTC. Translation gives CASTAPGQGRVQYF.

This chain uses TRBV20-1 with TRBJ2-7; 8 bases map to TRBD2. Germline CDR1 DFQATT, CDR2 SNEGSKA (reference sequence). The J segment lost 11 bases and the V segment lost 6 bases, leaving 6 bases of the junction unmatched. CDR3 size: 10 residues. The CDR3 DNA reads TGCAGTGCCAAGCGGGGGAGGGAGTACTTC. Translation gives CSAKRGREYF.

The V call is TRBV7-2, the J call TRBJ1-2, with D perhaps TRBD1 (6 bases). The CDR3 covers 12 residues. Per germline, CDR1 SGHTA and CDR2 FQGNSA. V lost 4 bases, J lost 3 bases, and 6 bases lay in between. This CDR3 is CASSSGDYGYTF. The CDR3 DNA is TGTGCCAGCAGCTCAGGGGACTATGGCTACACCTTC.

The V and J genes are TRBV5-6 and TRBJ1-2, with 8 bases matching TRBD1. In germline, CDR1 is SGHDT, CDR2 YYEEEE. V shed 3 bases and J 7 bases; nucleotides not matched to a gene: 11. The CDR3 runs to 15 residues. The CDR3, as DNA: TGTGCCAGCAGCTCCCCTTGGCAGGGGGCGAGTGGCTACACCTTC. This codes for CASSSPWQGASGYTF.

This rearrangement joins TRBV5-1 to TRBJ2-1, with TRBD2 matching 10 bases. The CDR3 loop spans 15 amino acids. J was trimmed by 4 bases and V by 4 bases; bases with no gene match: 5. Per germline, CDR1 SGHRS and CDR2 YFSETQ. The CDR3 here is CASSEERGGYNEQFF. The CDR3 DNA follows: TGCGCCAGCAGCGAAGAGCGGGGGGGTTACAATGAGCAGTTCTTC.

The table lists this clone with a count of one. The genes are TRBV2 and TRBJ2-3; 7 bases are a match to TRBD1. CDR1 is SNHLY and CDR2 is FYNNEI in the germline V gene. The V gene end was trimmed by 8 bases and the J gene end by 6 bases; junction bases not matched to a gene: 8. The CDR3 covers 13 residues. CDR3 nucleotides: TGTGCCAGCCCGACAGGGCTTGGGGATACGCAGTATTTT. Amino acids: CASPTGLGDTQYF.

The chain couples TRBV19 to TRBJ1-6; TRBD1 matches at 9 bases. The V gene's germline CDR1 is LNHDA and CDR2 SQIVND (reference sequence). J lost 4 bases, V lost 6 bases, and 4 bases had no gene match. This CDR3 comprises 15 residues. The CDR3 nucleotides are TGTGCCAGTAGACAGGGGGCTCAATATAATTCACCCCTCCACTTT. Protein product: CASRQGAQYNSPLHF.

This clone has only a few counts. V is TRBV13 and J is TRBJ1-4; 9 bases match TRBD1. Losses at the gene ends were 5 bases for V and 5 bases for J; bases not matched to a gene: 3. This CDR3 region has 14 residues. Germline V CDR1 and CDR2: PRHDT, FYEKMQ (reference sequence). This chain's CDR3 is CASSGTGRNEKLFF. DNA for the CDR3: TGTGCCAGCAGCGGGACAGGGAGGAATGAAAAACTGTTTTTT.